Below, one T cell receptor beta chain is given with its context. Antigen specificity is unknown. This specimen belongs to a study of cytomegalovirus exposure and HLA in healthy donors. Study in general: Among several hundred genotyped donors, more than 65% fell in the Caucasian-associated ancestry cluster. Overall study findings and caveats: Among TCR beta chains, those listed as cytomegalovirus-associated numbered over 150. With high specificity and sensitivity, the classifier reportedly diagnosed cytomegalovirus status. While the bulk of TCR sequences proved rare, some public TCRs turned up in many donors.

60 Vbeta and 13 Jbeta primers were used in PCR. The data were produced by immunoSEQ multiplex PCR, yet TCRdb's version contains in-frame clones alone and is incomplete. This sample carries over 60,000 clones, 60% to 85% of them seen once, and the ten largest clones take more than 2.5%. With V trimmed by 7 bases and J by 4 bases, 5 bases remained unmatched. From germline, CDR1 is SGHRS and CDR2 YFSETQ. The CDR3 has 13 amino acids. The chain joins TRBV5-1 to TRBJ2-7, with TRBD2 matching 10 bases. The sequenced material came from PBMCs. The sequence derives from a man aged 18 to 30 in good health and CMV-seronegative. CDR3 residues: CASGGLAAYEQYF. Written as DNA, the CDR3 is TGCGCCAGCGGCGGACTAGCGGCTTACGAGCAGTACTTC.